Listed here are 15 T cell receptor beta chains from one sample, sequenced in a study of blood T cell repertoires in COVID-19. Repertoires were generated with immunoSEQ multiplex PCR, while TCRdb's copy carries only in-frame clones and drops some. The repertoire holds hundreds of thousands of clones, with roughly 85% as singletons. The sample consisted of peripheral blood. The receptors stem from a woman aged 35 to 49 with active or convalescent COVID-19.

In its sample, this clone was seen a few times. The chain is built from TRBV5-3 and TRBJ1-1, with TRBD1 matching 7 bases. TRBV5-3 is filed as an ORF, its function uncertain. This CDR3 is 13 amino acids long. V lost 4 bases and J lost 5; bases outside the gene matches: 5. DNA of the CDR3: TGTGCCAGAAGCCAGCGCAGGGGGACTGAAGCTTTCTTT. Its protein product is CARSQRRGTEAFF.

The chain recombines TRBV5-1 with TRBJ1-4, with D possibly TRBD1 on 5 matching bases. V lost 2 bases and J lost 2, with 10 bases in between. There are 15 residues in the CDR3. In germline, CDR1 is SGHRS, CDR2 YFSETQ. Here the CDR3 reads CASSLWGSTNEKLFF. CDR3 bases: TGCGCCAGCAGCTTATGGGGCTCGACTAATGAAAAACTGTTTTTT.

V is TRBV7-2 and J is TRBJ2-7; 8 positions agree with TRBD2. This CDR3 comprises 14 residues. Germline loops: CDR1 SGHTA, CDR2 FQGNSA. J lost 3 bases, V lost 3 bases, and 4 bases had no gene match. CDR3 region: CASSFSGGDYEQYF. CDR3 DNA sequence: TGTGCCAGCAGCTTCAGCGGGGGAGACTACGAGCAGTACTTC.

This chain uses TRBV27 with TRBJ2-1; 10 bases fit TRBD2. From germline, CDR1 is MNHEY and CDR2 SMNVEV (reference sequence). With V trimmed by 0 bases and J by 5 bases, 4 bases remained unmatched. CDR3 size: 16 residues. In DNA form, the CDR3 reads TGTGCCAGCAGTTTATCTCGACTAGCGGGCAACAATGAGCAGTTCTTC. This gives the protein CASSLSRLAGNNEQFF.

The V gene is TRBV9, the J gene TRBJ2-2; 11 bases match TRBD1. CDR1 is SGDLS, CDR2 YYNGEE, per germline. Losses at the gene ends were 4 bases for V and 2 bases for J; bases not matched to a gene: 7. There are 17 residues in the CDR3. The CDR3 sequence: CASSTGQGADNTGELFF. The CDR3 DNA follows: TGTGCCAGCAGCACCGGACAGGGGGCCGATAACACCGGGGAGCTGTTTTTT.

CDR3: CASSYKSGRINTGELFF. For the CDR3, the DNA is TGTGCCAGCAGTTACAAGAGCGGGAGGATTAACACCGGGGAGCTGTTTTTT. J is TRBJ2-2 and V is TRBV6-2 or TRBV6-3, with 9 bases aligning to TRBD2. The J segment lost 2 bases and the V segment lost 2 bases, leaving 6 bases of the junction unmatched. Per germline, CDR1 MNHEY and CDR2 SVGEGT. The CDR3 length is 17 residues.

V gene TRBV6-4 combines with J gene TRBJ1-5; 7 bases agree with TRBD1. Germline V gives CDR1 MRHNA, CDR2 SNTAGT. J lost 6 bases, V lost 5 bases, and 7 bases had no gene match. The CDR3 runs 14 residues. The CDR3: CASSPTGTGQPQHF. In DNA form, the CDR3 reads TGTGCCAGCAGTCCGACAGGGACGGGTCAGCCCCAGCATTTT.

This clone has more than one count but fewer than ten. The rearrangement uses TRBV4-3 and TRBJ1-6, with D maybe TRBD1 (6 bases). V lost 3 bases and J 4 bases, leaving 7 bases between the germline ends. There are 14 residues in the CDR3. Germline V gene data show CDR1 as LGHNA and CDR2 as YSLEER. The CDR3 region is CASSHRGYNSPLHF. The CDR3 nucleotides are TGCGCCAGCAGCCACAGGGGTTATAATTCACCCCTCCACTTT.

The chain carries TRBV12-3 or TRBV12-4 and TRBJ2-7; 7 bases agree with TRBD1. V was pared by 4 bases and J by 5 bases, with 2 bases of the junction left unmatched. The CDR3 totals 12 residues. DNA of the CDR3: TGTGCCAGCAGTTACAGGGGCCACGAGCAGTACTTC. Its translation is CASSYRGHEQYF.

This chain connects TRBV28 to TRBJ1-2, with 7 bases fitting TRBD1. Germline V CDR1 and CDR2: MDHEN, SYDVKM. This CDR3 contains 12 residues. The junction had 0 bases not matched to a gene; V was cut back by 5 bases and J by 3 bases. This chain's CDR3 is CASSGTDYGYTF. CDR3 nucleotides: TGTGCCAGCAGTGGGACAGACTATGGCTACACCTTC.

This chain joins TRBV7-9 and TRBJ1-2; TRBD1 aligns across 8 bases. V lost 5 bases, J lost 8 bases, and 10 bases stayed unmatched. Germline CDR1 is SEHNR and CDR2 is FQNEAQ (reference sequence). This CDR3 region has 14 residues. As DNA, the CDR3 is TGTGCCAGCAGCCAGACTTTGACAGGGGAGGGCTACACCTTC. Its protein product is CASSQTLTGEGYTF.

The genes are TRBV27 and TRBJ2-3; 9 bases fit TRBD2. The CDR3 is 15 amino acids. Unmatched junction bases numbered 1, after V lost 2 bases and J lost 1 base. Germline assignment: CDR1 MNHEY and CDR2 SMNVEV (reference sequence). CDR3 residues: CASSLAGGGTDTQYF. In nucleotides, the CDR3 is TGTGCCAGCAGTTTAGCGGGAGGGGGCACAGATACGCAGTATTTT.

To note about this clone: Relative to the germline gene, one junction end is altered; a read error may explain this. The chain employs TRBV7-3 and TRBJ2-2, with D maybe TRBD2 (6 bases). The germline CDR1 and CDR2 sequences are SGHTA and FQGTGA. The CDR3 loop spans 16 amino acids. The CDR3 loop reads CASSLKGTGEHRGAVF. DNA for the CDR3: TGTGCCAGCAGCTTAAAAGGGACTGGTGAACACCGGGGAGCTGTTTTT.

The chain employs TRBV9 and TRBJ2-3; D is possibly TRBD2 (6 bases). V lost 3 bases, J lost 1 base, and 15 bases lay in between. Germline lookup yields CDR1 SGDLS and CDR2 YYNGEE. CDR3 length equals 16 residues. CDR3 residues: CASSGGLGTGTDTQYF. The CDR3 coding sequence is TGTGCCAGCAGCGGGGGCTTGGGGACTGGCACAGATACGCAGTATTTT.

The chain links TRBV30 to TRBJ2-7; D unresolved. This CDR3 has 14 amino acids. From germline, CDR1 is GTSNPN and CDR2 SVGIG (reference sequence). Trimming stripped 0 bases from V and 2 bases from J, with 11 bases between. CDR3 in DNA: TGTGCCTGGAGTGTATTCGACTTACCCTACGAGCAGTACTTC. Residues: CAWSVFDLPYEQYF.